The next 27 T cell receptor beta chains were all read from a single sample in a study of blood T cell repertoires in COVID-19. Sequenced by immunoSEQ multiplex PCR; TCRdb stores in-frame clones only, minus some. Of 150,000 to 200,000 clones in the sample, about 86% were seen once. Sample: peripheral blood. The receptors come from a woman of 80 years or more in a cohort sampled during active or convalescent COVID-19.

The chain joins TRBV3-1 (or the pseudogene TRBV3-2) to TRBJ2-7; TRBD1 aligns across 7 bases. The germline gives CDR1 LGHDT, CDR2 YNNKEL (reference sequence). V dropped 3 bases and J dropped 2; count of bases not matched to a gene: 4. CDR3 size: 14 residues. In nucleotides, the CDR3 is TGTGCCAGCAGCCACCTGACAGGGCCCTACGAGCAGTACTTC. Amino acid sequence: CASSHLTGPYEQYF.

Of note for this clone: Other DNA sequences in this specimen translate into the identical CDR3. The V and J genes are TRBV2 and TRBJ1-6; 8 bases are shared with TRBD1. Trimming removed 6 bases from V and 9 bases from J; junction bases left unmatched: 7. Germline CDR1 SNHLY, CDR2 FYNNEI. This CDR3 spans 14 amino acids. CDR3 in DNA: TGTGCCAGCAGCGACAGGGGATTAGGTTCACCCCTCCACTTT. Translated, it gives CASSDRGLGSPLHF.

CDR3 amino acids: CASSQMDRVYEQYV. CDR3 nucleotides: TGTGCCAGCAGCCAAATGGACAGGGTCTACGAGCAGTACGTC. The J gene is TRBJ2-7, the V gene TRBV16, with 8 positions matching TRBD1. The CDR3 is 14 amino acids. Losses at the gene ends were 2 bases for V and 3 bases for J; bases not matched to a gene: 3. Germline V gene data show CDR1 as KGHSY and CDR2 as FQNENV.

This clone has only a few counts. This sequence joins TRBV10-2 and TRBJ1-5; 8 bases match TRBD1. This CDR3 is 15 amino acids long. In germline, CDR1 is WSHSY, CDR2 SAAADI. V shed 2 bases and J 4 bases; nucleotides not matched to a gene: 4. The DNA for the CDR3 is TGCGCCAGCAGTGAGGGCAGGGGGCGAAATCAGCCCCAGCATTTT. Its protein product is CASSEGRGRNQPQHF.

The chain combines TRBV11-3 with TRBJ2-7; 9 nucleotides align to TRBD1. Germline values: CDR1 SGHNT, CDR2 YENEEA. After removal of 5 bases from V and 2 bases from J, the junction contained 7 bases not matched to a gene. This CDR3 has 15 amino acids. The CDR3 coding sequence is TGTGCCAGCAGCCCCTTGACAGGGGGTGCCTACGAGCAGTACTTC. Translating it yields CASSPLTGGAYEQYF.

The V gene is TRBV6-6, the J gene TRBJ2-5; 11 bases map to TRBD2. This CDR3 region has 14 residues. Germline CDR1 and CDR2: MNHNY and SVGAGI (reference sequence). J lost 5 bases, V lost 7 bases, and 6 bases had no gene match. The DNA for the CDR3 is TGTGCCAGCAAAACGCTAGCGGGGGGCGAGACCCAGTACTTC. This translates into CASKTLAGGETQYF.

The genes are TRBV4-1 and TRBJ2-3; 9 nucleotides agree with TRBD1. Germline CDR1 MGHRA, CDR2 YSYEKL. V shed 4 bases, J shed 2 bases, and the junction held 10 bases outside the gene matches. The CDR3 has 17 residues. CDR3 protein: CASSLLENRGHTDTQYF. For the CDR3, the DNA is TGCGCCAGCAGCCTCCTCGAGAACAGGGGGCACACAGATACGCAGTATTTT.

The chain joins TRBV7-2 to TRBJ2-5, with a weak D call TRBD2 (5 bases). V was shortened by 4 bases and J by 2 bases, with 14 bases between the two germline ends. The CDR3 has 15 residues. Germline V gives CDR1 SGHTA, CDR2 FQGNSA. The CDR3, as DNA: TGTGCCAGCAGCTCTTCTCGGACTGGGCAAGAGACCCAGTACTTC. This translates into CASSSSRTGQETQYF.

The V and J genes are TRBV9 and TRBJ1-2; tentative D call: TRBD1 (5 bases). The CDR3 spans 14 residues. Trimming took off 4 bases at V and 4 bases at J, with 14 bases between the two ends. Per germline, CDR1 SGDLS and CDR2 YYNGEE. CDR3 DNA: TGTGCCAGCAGCTCGCCCGGGGGTGGCTATGGCTACACCTTC. Its protein is CASSSPGGGYGYTF.

This clone was picked up a small number of times. The chain is built from TRBV15 and TRBJ1-4; D perhaps matches TRBD1 (5 bases). The CDR3 consists of 15 residues. Trimming took off 0 bases at V and 8 bases at J, with 13 bases between the two ends. The germline V gene encodes CDR1 LNHNV and CDR2 YYDKDF (reference sequence). This CDR3 reads CATSRDKGQNEKLFF. For the CDR3, the DNA is TGTGCCACCAGCAGAGACAAGGGGCAGAACGAAAAACTGTTTTTT.

The gene calls are TRBV5-1 and TRBJ2-3, with 10 positions matching TRBD2. CDR3 size: 16 residues. V lost 0 bases, J lost 4 bases, and 5 bases stayed unmatched. Germline assignment: CDR1 SGHRS and CDR2 YFSETQ. The CDR3 sequence is CASSLGLAGAPDTQYF. DNA of the CDR3: TGCGCCAGCAGCTTGGGGCTAGCGGGAGCCCCAGATACGCAGTATTTT.

The chain has TRBV5-1 and TRBJ2-3, with no clear D. CDR3 length equals 12 residues. With 2 bases removed from V and 5 bases from J, the gap between germline ends came to 6 bases. CDR1 is SGHRS and CDR2 is YFSETQ in the germline V gene. The CDR3 loop is CASSFNGDTQYF. The CDR3 bases are TGCGCCAGCAGCTTTAACGGAGATACGCAGTATTTT.

The CDR3, as DNA: TGTGCCAGCTCACCACCGTCGGGAGGAGGGACTCATCCACCCCTCCACTTT. Its translation is CASSPPSGGGTHPPLHF. This chain uses TRBV18 with TRBJ1-6; tentative D call: TRBD1 (5 bases). Germline V lookup: CDR1 KGHSH, CDR2 LQKENI. V gave up 0 bases and J gave up 11 bases, with 20 bases separating them. The CDR3 contains 17 residues.

V and J are TRBV27 and TRBJ2-7; the D gene is possibly TRBD1 (6 bases). Per the germline V gene, CDR1 is MNHEY and CDR2 is SMNVEV (reference sequence). The CDR3 covers 19 residues. Trimming cost V 2 bases and J 9 bases, with 32 bases left between them. CDR3 residues: CASSLTQASDRYPLSGQYF. The DNA of the CDR3 is TGTGCCAGCAGTTTAACCCAAGCCTCCGACAGGTACCCCCTATCAGGGCAGTACTTC.

This chain uses TRBV24-1 with TRBJ1-3; 11 positions match TRBD1. CDR3 length equals 16 residues. V shed 6 bases and J 4 bases; nucleotides not matched to a gene: 7. CDR1 is KGHDR, CDR2 SFDVKD, per germline. CDR3 loop: CATSPGQGAWGNTIYF. For the CDR3, the DNA is TGTGCCACCAGTCCCGGACAGGGGGCTTGGGGAAACACCATATATTTT.

V usage is TRBV3-1 (or the pseudogene TRBV3-2) and J usage is TRBJ1-2; 8 nucleotides match TRBD1. The CDR3 is made up of 16 amino acids. Germline lookup yields CDR1 LGHDT and CDR2 YNNKEL (reference sequence). With V trimmed by 4 bases and J by 4 bases, 11 bases remained unmatched. The CDR3: CASSPEGTGRPYGYTF. CDR3 DNA sequence: TGTGCCAGCAGCCCAGAAGGGACAGGAAGGCCCTATGGCTACACCTTC.

This clone came up a few times. This chain links TRBV20-1 with TRBJ2-1; 7 nucleotides agree with TRBD2. After removal of 3 bases from V and 4 bases from J, the junction contained 9 bases not matched to a gene. The length of the CDR3 is 15 residues. Germline values: CDR1 DFQATT, CDR2 SNEGSKA (reference sequence). This chain's CDR3 is CSASLGGTLYNEQFF. The CDR3, as DNA: TGCAGTGCTAGTTTGGGGGGGACCCTTTACAATGAGCAGTTCTTC.

This sequence joins TRBV6-5 and TRBJ1-2; the D is unclear. Germline lookup yields CDR1 MNHEY and CDR2 SVGAGI. Trimming left V 6 bases short and J 5 bases short, with 16 bases between. CDR3 length equals 14 residues. Here the CDR3 reads CASRSSEPTYGYTF. The CDR3, as DNA: TGTGCCAGCAGATCGTCAGAACCCACATATGGCTACACCTTC.

This clone has only a few counts. The chain employs TRBV25-1 and TRBJ2-2, with 7 nucleotides matching TRBD2. V lost 7 bases to trimming and J lost 5 bases; unmatched junction nucleotides: 10. The CDR3 runs 15 residues. The germline CDR1 and CDR2 sequences are MGHDK and SYGVNS. CDR3 DNA sequence: TGTGCCAGCAAGGCCGCCGGGGGAGGGACCGGGGAGCTGTTTTTT. Amino acid sequence: CASKAAGGGTGELFF.

This sequence joins TRBV11-3 and TRBJ1-4; the D is unclear. Germline V gene sequence: CDR1 SGHNT, CDR2 YENEEA. CDR3 length: 14 residues. Trimming shortened V by 6 bases and J by 0 bases, and 8 bases separated the two germline ends. DNA of the CDR3: TGTGCCAGCAGAAGCGGCCCAACTAATGAAAAACTGTTTTTT. It translates to CASRSGPTNEKLFF.

The chain recombines TRBV18 with TRBJ2-1, with 9 bases lining up with TRBD2. J was trimmed by 4 bases and V by 4 bases; bases with no gene match: 5. CDR1 KGHSH and CDR2 LQKENI come from the germline V gene. The CDR3 loop spans 15 amino acids. The DNA of the CDR3 is TGTGCCAGCTCACGAACTAGCGGGCATTACAATGAGCAGTTCTTC. It yields the protein CASSRTSGHYNEQFF.

J is TRBJ2-6 and V is TRBV30; D perhaps matches TRBD1 (5 bases). Germline V CDR1 and CDR2: GTSNPN, SVGIG (reference sequence). The CDR3 is 17 amino acids. Between the trimmed V and J ends, which lost 0 bases and 0 bases, there was a span of 12 bases. DNA of the CDR3: TGTGCCTGGAGTGTCGCCAGGGTTCGCTCTGGGGCCAACGTCCTGACTTTC. This gives the protein CAWSVARVRSGANVLTF.

This clone has only one observation. The chain links TRBV19 to TRBJ1-2; D remains ambiguous. This CDR3 is 12 amino acids long. V was clipped by 4 bases and J by 5 bases, with 8 bases between them. Germline V gene sequence: CDR1 LNHDA, CDR2 SQIVND (reference sequence). The CDR3 coding sequence is TGTGCCAGTAGTACCCCTAGGTATGGCTACACCTTC. Residues: CASSTPRYGYTF.

The CDR3 spells CASRSWQANTEAFF. In DNA, the CDR3 is TGTGCCAGCAGATCTTGGCAGGCGAACACTGAAGCTTTCTTT. The chain joins TRBV5-4 to TRBJ1-1; D is ambiguous. Germline V gene sequence: CDR1 SGHNT, CDR2 YYREEE (reference sequence). This CDR3 comprises 14 residues. Deletions cut 5 bases from V and 1 base from J, with 12 bases between.

The sample holds many counts of this clone. The chain is built from TRBV27 and TRBJ1-2, with no clear D. Germline CDR1 and CDR2: MNHEY and SMNVEV (reference sequence). V was cut by 3 bases and J by 2 bases, with 10 bases left in between. CDR3 length equals 14 residues. CDR3 in amino acids: CASSLKGGNYGYTF. As DNA, the CDR3 is TGTGCCAGCAGTTTGAAGGGAGGGAACTATGGCTACACCTTC.

J is TRBJ1-2 and V is TRBV12-3 or TRBV12-4; TRBD1 agrees at 7 bases. There are 13 residues in the CDR3. V shed 6 bases and J 0 bases; nucleotides not matched to a gene: 1. The CDR3 protein is CASSRGANYGYTF. As DNA, the CDR3 is TGTGCCAGCAGCAGGGGGGCTAACTATGGCTACACCTTC.

The CDR3 protein is CATSDRLAGPNEQFF. The CDR3 nucleotides read TGTGCCACCAGTGATCGACTAGCGGGACCCAATGAGCAGTTCTTC. V is TRBV24-1 and J is TRBJ2-1, with 11 nucleotides matching TRBD2. The V segment lost 3 bases and the J segment 6 bases; nucleotides outside the gene matches: 3. The CDR3 is 15 residues long. Germline V gene data show CDR1 as KGHDR and CDR2 as SFDVKD.